This T cell receptor beta chain emerged from a study of shared clonotypes between healthy human individuals. Worth noting for this clone: What it binds is unknown.

J was trimmed by 6 bases and V by 4 bases; bases with no gene match: 11. The length of the CDR3 is 16 residues. CDR1 is LNHDA, CDR2 SQIVND, per germline (reference sequence). Some clones are missing from TCRdb's copy, which holds only in-frame ones; the method was immunoSEQ multiplex PCR. The data hold about 2.3 million clones, with approximately 95% observed a single time. Overall study findings and caveats: When compared with the clonotypes that were shared by all four sorted-subset donors, the non-shared clonotypes turned out to have lower generation probabilities. Shared clonotypes: roughly 4.7% naive CD4, around 4% naive CD8, about 2.5% memory CD4, 0.4% memory CD8. Generally, naive subsets (rather than memory subsets) showed larger estimated richness.

The sequenced sample consisted of naive CD4+ T cells from PBMCs. Described subset: CD45RA+ positively selected. This sequence originates from a man aged 18 to 35 in good health. Some clones in this sample may be carry-over from other donors' samples. The chain combines TRBV19 with TRBJ1-5, with 8 bases identical to TRBD1. The CDR3 DNA reads TGTGCCAGTAGTAGGGGGACAGGTTCTGAGGGTCAGCCCCAGCATTTT. Translating it yields CASSRGTGSEGQPQHF.